This T cell receptor (beta chain) stems from a study of shared clonotypes between healthy human individuals. Overall study findings and caveats: Some naive CD4 clonotypes, roughly 4.5%, turned up in common across several donors. Among donors, clonotype sharing was expected to be affected by sequencing depth.

For this clone: Its antigen is currently unknown. Other DNA sequences within the sample encode an identical CDR3.

Sorted-subset replicate PCR reactions were performed with about 190 ng DNA, corresponding to tens of thousands of T cell genomes. Profiled with immunoSEQ multiplex PCR; TCRdb holds only in-frame clones, not every one. Of just under 350,000 clones detected, around 79% appear once; the ten largest clones hold over 9.5%. It was into CD45RA+ naive and CD45RA-negative memory subsets that the CD4+ cells were split. CDR1 and CDR2 (germline): SNHLY, FYNNEI. CDR3 length: 13 residues. Between the trimmed V and J ends, which lost 4 bases and 0 bases, there was a span of 4 bases. Sequencing was carried out using memory CD4+ T cells sorted from blood. The subset is: CD45RA-negative fraction. The origin of this receptor is a man aged 30-40 years in good health. This chain uses TRBV2 with TRBJ1-5, with D hard to call. The CDR3 is CASSGSSNQPQHF. DNA for the CDR3: TGTGCCAGCAGTGGCAGTAGCAATCAGCCCCAGCATTTT.